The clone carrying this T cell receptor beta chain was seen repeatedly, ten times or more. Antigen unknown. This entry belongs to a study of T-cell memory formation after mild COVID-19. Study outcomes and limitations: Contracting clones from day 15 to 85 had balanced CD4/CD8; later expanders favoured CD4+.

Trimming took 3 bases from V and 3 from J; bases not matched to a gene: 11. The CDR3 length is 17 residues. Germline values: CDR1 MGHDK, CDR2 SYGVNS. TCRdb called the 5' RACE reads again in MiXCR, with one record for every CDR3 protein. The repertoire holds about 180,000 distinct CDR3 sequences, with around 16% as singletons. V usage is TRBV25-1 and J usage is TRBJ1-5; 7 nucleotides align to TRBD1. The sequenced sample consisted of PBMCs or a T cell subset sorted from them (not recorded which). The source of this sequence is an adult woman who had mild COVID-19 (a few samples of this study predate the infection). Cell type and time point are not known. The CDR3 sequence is CASSDSTDREFNQPQHF. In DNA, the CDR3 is TGTGCCAGCAGTGATTCCACCGACAGGGAGTTCAATCAGCCCCAGCATTTT.